This passage covers 3 T cell receptor beta chains from one sample sequenced in a study of T cell responses to AZD1222 COVID-19 vaccine. Method: immunoSEQ multiplex PCR; TCRdb's copy keeps in-frame clones and lacks some. Here the sample spans 95,000 to 130,000 clones, 75% to 90% being singletons. Sequenced material: peripheral blood, taken on day 0 of MenACWY control vaccination. The receptors derive from an adult in good health.

The rearrangement links TRBV6-5 to TRBJ1-2; 7 nucleotides line up with TRBD1. From germline, CDR1 is MNHEY and CDR2 SVGAGI. The CDR3 loop spans 13 amino acids. The V segment lost 7 bases and the J segment 7 bases; nucleotides outside the gene matches: 9. The CDR3 spells CASNSGTVFGYTF. The CDR3 DNA sequence: TGTGCCAGCAACTCCGGGACAGTTTTTGGCTACACCTTC.

V usage is TRBV4-2 and J usage is TRBJ1-1; the D is unclear. CDR1 LGHNA and CDR2 YNFKEQ come from the germline V gene. Trimming left V 9 bases short and J 1 base short, with 9 bases between. The CDR3 length is 12 residues. CDR3 loop: CASSLGNTEAFF. The CDR3 region has the DNA TGTGCCAGTTCATTGGGGAACACTGAAGCTTTCTTT.

This clone is a singleton in its sample. The chain links TRBV9 to TRBJ2-7; possibly TRBD2 for D (6 bases). Germline CDR1 is SGDLS and CDR2 is YYNGEE. The CDR3 runs to 14 residues. Trimming removed 0 bases at V and 2 bases at J, with 9 bases between. CDR3 DNA sequence: TGTGCCAGCAGCGTAGGCGGGAACCCCTACGAGCAGTACTTC. Encoded protein: CASSVGGNPYEQYF.